Reported below is one T cell receptor (beta chain). In germline, CDR1 is LGHDT, CDR2 YNNKEL (reference sequence). The junction had 7 bases not matched to a gene; V was cut back by 3 bases and J by 1 base. The CDR3 consists of 16 residues. This entry belongs to a study of blood T cell repertoires in COVID-19. The wider study: Acute and convalescent COVID-19 samples came from the United States, Italy and Spain. T cells, B-cell-depleted T cells, or PBMCs supplied cDNA or gDNA.

As originally analysed: The assay estimated nucleated cells by amplifying reference gene primers. Profiling relied on immunoSEQ multiplex PCR, and the TCRdb table lists in-frame clones only, not all of them. V and J calls and clone size follow that table, whereas D and trimming were derived from the DNA. The table lists roughly 240,000 clones, approximately 86% of them singletons. The source of this sequence is a woman younger than 45 who had recovered from COVID-19. V usage is TRBV3-1 (or the pseudogene TRBV3-2) and J usage is TRBJ2-5; 8 bases are shared with TRBD1. The sample was peripheral blood. The CDR3 DNA sequence: TGTGCCAGCAGCCAGTCGACGACAGGGGTCCAAGAGACCCAGTACTTC. This encodes CASSQSTTGVQETQYF.